The 22 T cell receptor beta chains listed next were all sequenced from one sample in a study of T cell clonality in common variable immunodeficiency (dated by TCRdb to between 2015 and 2016). The method was the immunoSEQ multiplex PCR assay. What TCRdb holds here is the immuneACCESS table cut down to in-frame rearrangements. Part of the clones is not present; checked against another copy, under half of the missing clones reflect an unresolved V gene, and the others are unexplained. This sample was tabulated with some 45,000 clones, among which there are no singletons. The ten top clones hold roughly 2.1% of the sample. The sequenced sample was peripheral blood mononuclear cells. The receptor source for this set is a person aged 18 to 70 in good health.

This clone was seen ten or more times. With the read ending 3 residues before the CDR3 end, the germline J gene is used to fill in that end. The chain joins TRBV5-1 to TRBJ1-4; D gene unclear. This CDR3 region has 15 residues. V lost 4 bases and J lost 7, with 17 bases in between. The germline V gene has CDR1 SGHRS and CDR2 YFSETQ. The CDR3 loop is CASSISNGRAEKLFF. Incomplete CDR3 DNA: TGCGCCAGCAGCATAAGTAATGGGCGGGCTGAAAAA.

This clone was counted at least ten times. The observed sequence ends 3 residues before the CDR3 terminus, with the missing tail filled in from the germline J gene. The chain links TRBV3-1 (or the pseudogene TRBV3-2) to TRBJ2-5; 8 positions match TRBD2. J was trimmed by 2 bases and V by 1 base; bases with no gene match: 3. From germline, CDR1 is LGHDT and CDR2 YNNKEL (reference sequence). There are 15 residues in the CDR3. The sequenced part of the CDR3 DNA is TGTGCCAGCAGCCAAGCTTCGGGGGGGCAAGAGACC. Translation gives CASSQASGGQET. The complete CDR3 reads CASSQASGGQETQYF.

This clone came up many times. The CDR3 sequence is CAWTPGQGYQPQHF. The part of the CDR3 DNA that was read is TGTGCCTGGACCCCGGGACAGGGCTATCAGCCC. V and J are TRBV30 and TRBJ1-5, with TRBD1 matching over 9 bases. Read data end 3 residues before the CDR3 end; the end is taken from the germline J gene. CDR3 size: 14 residues. In germline, CDR1 is GTSNPN, CDR2 SVGIG (reference sequence). The V segment lost 4 bases and the J segment 5 bases; nucleotides outside the gene matches: 6.

This clone showed up many times. The read is 3 residues too short to cover the CDR3 end, so that end is filled in from the germline J gene. V usage is TRBV19 and J usage is TRBJ1-4, with 8 bases matching TRBD1. The CDR3 is 14 residues long. Unmatched junction bases numbered 12, after V lost 10 bases and J lost 8 bases. Germline V gene sequence: CDR1 LNHDA, CDR2 SQIVND (reference sequence). CDR3 amino acids: CATETDRDEEKLFF. The part of the CDR3 DNA that was read is TGTGCCACCGAGACGGACAGGGATGAGGAAAAA.

In its sample, this clone was seen a few times. The CDR3 extends 3 residues past the end of the read, so its final part is completed from the germline J gene. The chain has TRBV30 and TRBJ2-2, with 7 positions matching TRBD2. The CDR3 has 14 amino acids. Looked up from germline, CDR1 is GTSNPN and CDR2 is SVGIG (reference sequence). Incomplete CDR3 DNA: TGTGCCTGGATGGGGGGGAGCCCCCCCTCACCG. The encoded protein is CAWMGGSPPSP. The CDR3 in full is CAWMGGSPPSPLFF.

In its sample, this clone was seen many times. Coverage ceases 3 residues before the CDR3 finishes, and the germline J gene fills in the end. V is TRBV13 and J is TRBJ1-1; D may be TRBD1 (5 bases). Germline values: CDR1 PRHDT, CDR2 FYEKMQ (reference sequence). The CDR3 length is 15 residues. The ends were cut back, 1 base at V and 5 bases at J, with 14 bases in the middle. CDR3 DNA, as far as it was read: TGTGCCAGCAGCTTAGAGGTAAGGGGTGGAACTGAA. This encodes CASSLEVRGGTE. The whole CDR3 reads CASSLEVRGGTEAFF.

At least ten counts were recorded for this clone. The CDR3 is cut off 3 residues early in the read; its end comes from the germline J gene. This sample also contains other DNA sequences that code for the same CDR3. The rearrangement joins TRBV7-9 to TRBJ2-1; weak D call: TRBD2 (5 bases). This CDR3 is 12 amino acids long. V lost 2 bases and J lost 7, with 6 bases in between. Per germline, CDR1 SEHNR and CDR2 FQNEAQ (reference sequence). Incomplete CDR3 DNA: TGTGCCAGCAGCTTAAGAGGGAATGAG. Its protein product is CASSLRGNE. The full CDR3 reads CASSLRGNEQFF. Based on the CDR3 plus reference TRBV7-9 and TRBJ2-1, the full variable domain is DTGVSQNPRHKITKRGQNVTFRCDPISEHNRLYWYRQTLGQGPEFLTYFQNEAQLEKSRLLSDRFSAERPKGSFSTLEIQRTEQGDSAMYLCASSLRGNEQFFGPGTRLTVL.

The table lists this clone with many counts. Sequencing ends 3 residues short of the CDR3 end; the germline J gene provides the rest. The rearrangement links TRBV5-4 to TRBJ1-1, with a weak D call TRBD1 (5 bases). Trimming stripped 6 bases from V and 0 bases from J, with 12 bases between. CDR1 and CDR2 (germline): SGHNT, YYREEE (reference sequence). This CDR3 is built from 14 residues. CDR3 amino acids: CASTSGMMNTEAFF. Incomplete CDR3 DNA: TGTGCCAGCACGTCAGGGATGATGAACACTGAA.

At least ten counts were recorded for this clone. The CDR3 end is not reached by the read, which stops 3 residues before it; the germline J gene fills it in. This chain joins TRBV2 and TRBJ1-6; D may be TRBD1 (6 bases). V lost 2 bases to trimming and J lost 7 bases, with 12 bases between them. The CDR3 length is 15 residues. Germline-derived CDR1 and CDR2 are SNHLY and FYNNEI. CDR3 sequence: CASSESRDINSPLHF. The CDR3 DNA, read in part, is TGTGCCAGCAGTGAATCGCGGGACATCAATTCACCC.

This clone came up many times. The CDR3 goes on 3 residues after the read ends, and that part is filled in from the germline J gene. The genes are TRBV7-2 and TRBJ1-6, with D unresolved. The CDR3 is made up of 13 amino acids. The V gene's germline CDR1 is SGHTA and CDR2 FQGNSA. Trimming pared 2 bases from V and 10 bases from J, leaving 9 bases between. The CDR3 DNA, read in part, is TGTGCCAGCAGCTTAAATAGTCGGTCACCC. Its protein is CASSLNSRSP. The whole CDR3 is CASSLNSRSPLHF.

This clone occurred many times. CDR3 DNA, as far as it was read: TGCAGTGCTAGGGAGGGCGGGGCAGGACCAAATGAAAAA. Encoded protein: CSAREGGAGPNEK. The entire CDR3 sequence reads CSAREGGAGPNEKLFF. The chain links TRBV20-1 to TRBJ1-4, with D perhaps TRBD1 (5 bases). The missing CDR3 end, 3 residues past where the read stops, is filled in from the germline J gene. Trimming stripped 3 bases from V and 5 bases from J, with 19 bases between. Germline loops: CDR1 DFQATT, CDR2 SNEGSKA (reference sequence). The CDR3 length is 16 residues.

Many counts were recorded for this clone. The read gets to within 3 residues of the CDR3 end, and the germline J gene fills in the rest. The rearrangement uses TRBV5-1 and TRBJ1-4, with D maybe TRBD1 (6 bases). The V end lost 4 bases, the J end lost 4 bases, and 17 bases lay between the germline ends. The germline CDR1 and CDR2 sequences are SGHRS and YFSETQ. The CDR3 loop spans 16 amino acids. The DNA read from the CDR3 is TGCGCCAGCAGCCCAGGGGATGGGGGATTTAATGAAAAA. This encodes CASSPGDGGFNEK. The entire CDR3 reads CASSPGDGGFNEKLFF.

This clone was found many times. The read gets to within 3 residues of the CDR3 end, and the germline J gene fills in the rest. This rearrangement joins TRBV5-4 to TRBJ1-4; 9 bases align to TRBD1. CDR1 SGHNT and CDR2 YYREEE come from the germline V gene (reference sequence). The CDR3 has 14 residues. Trimming at V came to 4 bases and at J to 8 bases, leaving 6 bases not matched to a gene. CDR3 DNA (partial): TGTGCCAGCAGCGGTAGGACAGGGGACGAAAAA. As protein: CASSGRTGDEK. The complete CDR3 sequence is CASSGRTGDEKLFF.

This clone was detected many times. The read ends 3 residues before the CDR3 terminus; that terminus is restored from the germline J gene. This chain uses TRBV18 with TRBJ1-1, with D uncertain. V lost 3 bases and J lost 4, with 12 bases in between. This CDR3 comprises 14 residues. The germline CDR1 and CDR2 sequences are KGHSH and LQKENI. The CDR3 is CASSPGRSGTEAFF. The DNA read from the CDR3 is TGTGCCAGCTCACCCGGCCGATCGGGCACTGAA.

This clone showed up many times. The read terminates 3 residues before the CDR3 end, so the remaining end is supplied by the germline J gene. This chain connects TRBV5-1 to TRBJ1-4; D is perhaps TRBD1 (6 bases). V lost 0 bases and J 7 bases, leaving 10 bases between the germline ends. The CDR3 runs 14 residues. From germline, CDR1 is SGHRS and CDR2 YFSETQ. CDR3 bases read: TGCGCCAGCAGCTTGGTGGGGGCTCGTGAAAAA. Amino acid sequence: CASSLVGAREK. The whole CDR3 region reads CASSLVGAREKLFF.

This clone was counted ten times or more. The read stops 3 residues short of the end of the CDR3; the missing end is completed from the germline J gene. The gene calls are TRBV7-9 and TRBJ2-7, with 7 bases lining up with TRBD2. J was trimmed by 3 bases and V by 3 bases; bases with no gene match: 5. The V gene's germline CDR1 is SEHNR and CDR2 FQNEAQ (reference sequence). CDR3 size: 14 residues. The part of the CDR3 DNA that was read is TGTGCCAGCAGCTTTCACGGCGGGAGCTACGAG. This codes for CASSFHGGSYE. The whole CDR3 protein reads CASSFHGGSYEQYF.

This clone was detected a few times. Read sequence stops 3 residues before the CDR3 end, and the germline J gene provides the missing end. This chain links TRBV10-2 with TRBJ2-3; D perhaps matches TRBD2 (5 bases). From germline, CDR1 is WSHSY and CDR2 SAAADI. Between the trimmed V and J ends, which lost 6 bases and 2 bases, there was a span of 15 bases. This CDR3 spans 15 amino acids. CDR3 DNA (partial): TGCGCCAGCAGCCTGGCGGACGGGGACACAGATACG. Encoded protein: CASSLADGDTDT. The whole CDR3 is CASSLADGDTDTQYF.

Ten or more counts support this clone. Read coverage stops 3 residues before the CDR3 terminus; the germline J gene supplies the remainder. V usage is TRBV6-2 or TRBV6-3 and J usage is TRBJ2-4, with 8 bases lining up with TRBD1. The CDR3 is 14 amino acids. The J segment lost 4 bases and the V segment lost 6 bases, leaving 5 bases of the junction unmatched. Germline V CDR1 and CDR2: MNHEY, SVGEGT. The CDR3 sequence: CASSFRTGKNIQYF. CDR3 DNA, as far as it was read: TGTGCCAGCAGCTTCCGGACAGGGAAAAACATT.

This clone was seen many times. Incomplete CDR3 DNA: TGCAGTGCTTGGACTGTGTACCAAGAGACC. Its protein is CSAWTVYQET. The full CDR3 protein reads CSAWTVYQETQYF. The chain combines TRBV20-1 with TRBJ2-5; D is perhaps TRBD2 (5 bases). The read terminates 3 residues ahead of where the CDR3 ends, so the germline J gene completes it. The germline V gene has CDR1 DFQATT and CDR2 SNEGSKA (reference sequence). The V and J ends lost 5 bases and 0 bases respectively, with 10 bases between them. CDR3 length: 13 residues.

This clone has a count of ten or more. Read data end 3 residues before the CDR3 end; the end is taken from the germline J gene. The chain employs TRBV7-2 and TRBJ1-6; D is possibly TRBD1 (5 bases). The germline CDR1 and CDR2 sequences are SGHTA and FQGNSA. CDR3 length: 14 residues. V was pared by 4 bases and J by 9 bases, with 13 bases between. Partial CDR3 DNA: TGTGCCAGCAGCTATCAGGGCGGGGGTTCACCC. Its translation: CASSYQGGGSP. The full-length CDR3 reads as CASSYQGGGSPLHF.

In this sample, this clone turned up many times. CDR3 DNA, as far as it was read: TGCAGTGCTCCTAGCGGGAAGAGCACAGATACG. Its protein is CSAPSGKSTDT. In full, the CDR3 is CSAPSGKSTDTQYF. The genes are TRBV20-1 and TRBJ2-3, with TRBD2 identical over 9 bases. The sequenced fragment ends 3 residues before the CDR3 boundary, so the rest is inferred from the germline J gene. This CDR3 is built from 14 residues. V lost 5 bases and J lost 0; bases outside the gene matches: 3. Germline assignment: CDR1 DFQATT and CDR2 SNEGSKA (reference sequence).

This clone was picked up many times. With the read ending 3 residues before the CDR3 end, the germline J gene is used to fill in that end. V is TRBV19 and J is TRBJ1-4, with 7 bases fitting TRBD1. The CDR3 has 15 amino acids. V was pared by 5 bases and J by 7 bases, with 10 bases of the junction left unmatched. Germline CDR1 reads LNHDA; CDR2 reads SQIVND (reference sequence). The covered CDR3 bases are TGTGCCAGTAGTGCATCGACAGGGTTCGTTGAAAAA. Translated: CASSASTGFVEK. The full CDR3 protein reads CASSASTGFVEKLFF.